Below are 12 T cell receptor beta chains sequenced from a single sample in a study of cytomegalovirus exposure and HLA in healthy donors. The primer mix had 60 Vbeta and 13 Jbeta primers. Assay used: immunoSEQ multiplex PCR; TCRdb lists only in-frame clones, some missing. Here the sample spans around 58,000 clones, about 69% being singletons. The sequenced sample was PBMCs. The receptors come from a man aged 35 to 55 in good health and CMV-seropositive.

The V gene is TRBV6-1, the J gene TRBJ1-1; no clear D. The CDR3 runs 13 residues. Looked up from germline, CDR1 is MNHNS and CDR2 is SASEGT. The V and J ends lost 5 bases and 0 bases respectively, with 7 bases between them. The chain's CDR3 is CASSQAMNTEAFF. For the CDR3, the DNA is TGTGCCAGCAGTCAGGCTATGAACACTGAAGCTTTCTTT.

The chain joins TRBV6-1 to TRBJ1-1; TRBD1 is a possible D gene (6 bases). CDR1 MNHNS and CDR2 SASEGT come from the germline V gene. V was pared by 2 bases and J by 11 bases, with 18 bases between. This CDR3 has 14 residues. The CDR3, as DNA: TGTGCCAGCAGTGAAAACCCGTACAGGGTTTCGGCTTTCTTT. It codes for CASSENPYRVSAFF.

The genes are TRBV5-6 and TRBJ2-1; D perhaps matches TRBD1 (5 bases). The CDR3 spans 14 residues. Trimming took 3 bases from V and 12 from J, leaving 19 bases between them. The V gene's germline CDR1 is SGHDT and CDR2 YYEEEE. The CDR3 reads CASSYPLETVGQFF. CDR3 nucleotide sequence: TGTGCCAGCAGCTACCCCTTAGAGACAGTGGGGCAGTTCTTC.

This clone was recorded a few times. V usage is TRBV6-6 and J usage is TRBJ2-7; no clear D. Per germline, CDR1 MNHNY and CDR2 SVGAGI (reference sequence). This CDR3 region has 14 residues. With 0 bases removed from V and 5 bases from J, the gap between germline ends came to 11 bases. In nucleotides, the CDR3 is TGTGCCAGCAGTTACTCGATGGGCCAGGACGAGCAGTACTTC. Protein product: CASSYSMGQDEQYF.

The rearrangement links TRBV19 to TRBJ2-2; 9 bases map to TRBD1. J gave up 7 bases and V 5 bases, and 11 bases lay outside the gene matches. CDR3 size: 16 residues. From germline, CDR1 is LNHDA and CDR2 SQIVND (reference sequence). The DNA of the CDR3 is TGTGCCAGTAGTCTCAGGGACAGGGTATTCAGCGGGGAGCTGTTTTTT. The encoded protein is CASSLRDRVFSGELFF.

This clone was found once. This chain joins TRBV9 and TRBJ2-7, with D possibly being TRBD2 (6 bases). The CDR3 spans 14 residues. Germline loops: CDR1 SGDLS, CDR2 YYNGEE. Trimming cost V 4 bases and J 7 bases, with 18 bases left between them. CDR3 loop: CASSSRTMAGEQYF. The CDR3 DNA is TGTGCCAGCAGCTCACGGACCATGGCGGGGGAGCAGTACTTC. Looking up the rest from reference TRBV9 and TRBJ2-7 gives the full variable domain: DSGVTQTPKHLITATGQRVTLRCSPRSGDLSVYWYQQSLDQGLQFLIQYYNGEERAKGNILERFSAQQFPDLHSELNLSSLELGDSALYFCASSSRTMAGEQYFGPGTRLTVT.

For the CDR3, the DNA is TGTGCCAGCAGCGGCCCGCAGGGGCAGAACACTGAAGCTTTCTTT. Protein: CASSGPQGQNTEAFF. The rearrangement links TRBV7-8 to TRBJ1-1, with a weak D call TRBD1 (6 bases). The CDR3 runs 15 residues. Germline V gene data show CDR1 as SGHVS and CDR2 as FQNEAQ. The V end lost 5 bases, the J end lost 1 base, and 14 bases lay between the germline ends.

This clone has more than one count but fewer than ten. The chain couples TRBV6-5 to TRBJ1-1, with 8 bases aligning to TRBD1. CDR1 and CDR2 (germline): MNHEY, SVGAGI. The CDR3 spans 16 residues. The V segment lost 1 base and the J segment 1 base; nucleotides outside the gene matches: 5. The CDR3 sequence is CASSYWTGFKNTEAFF. CDR3 DNA: TGTGCCAGCAGTTACTGGACAGGGTTTAAGAACACTGAAGCTTTCTTT.

The chain employs TRBV5-1 and TRBJ2-7, with D possibly TRBD1 on 6 matching bases. The germline gives CDR1 SGHRS, CDR2 YFSETQ. This CDR3 is 17 amino acids long. Trimming removed 0 bases from V and 3 bases from J, with 19 bases in between. Here the CDR3 DNA reads TGCGCCAGCAGCTTGGCCACCGGACAGTTAACGGGCTACGAGCAGTACTTC. Protein product: CASSLATGQLTGYEQYF.

The rearrangement joins TRBV7-9 to TRBJ2-7, with a weak D call TRBD1 (6 bases). Trimming pared 8 bases from V and 4 bases from J, leaving 12 bases between. Germline CDR1 reads SEHNR; CDR2 reads FQNEAQ (reference sequence). This CDR3 has 12 residues. CDR3 protein: CASSGAGYEQYF. For the CDR3, the DNA is TGTGCCAGCTCAGGGGCAGGGTACGAGCAGTACTTC.

This rearrangement joins TRBV23-1 to TRBJ1-6, with 7 bases aligning to TRBD1. TRBV23-1 is assigned to the ORF class and has an uncertain function. Trimming cost V 3 bases and J 9 bases; bases outside gene matches: 11. The CDR3 loop spans 16 amino acids. The CDR3 here is CASSHSRGDPFSPLHF. The CDR3 nucleotides read TGCGCCAGCAGTCATTCCAGGGGGGACCCGTTTTCACCCCTCCACTTT.

The V gene is TRBV2, the J gene TRBJ1-2, with D possibly matching TRBD1 (5 bases). The germline CDR1 and CDR2 sequences are SNHLY and FYNNEI. Trimming took 9 bases from V and 8 from J, leaving 16 bases between them. The CDR3 is 12 residues long. The DNA for the CDR3 is TGTGCCAGGTCCGGTAGGGGCGAAGGCTACACCTTC. Protein: CARSGRGEGYTF.